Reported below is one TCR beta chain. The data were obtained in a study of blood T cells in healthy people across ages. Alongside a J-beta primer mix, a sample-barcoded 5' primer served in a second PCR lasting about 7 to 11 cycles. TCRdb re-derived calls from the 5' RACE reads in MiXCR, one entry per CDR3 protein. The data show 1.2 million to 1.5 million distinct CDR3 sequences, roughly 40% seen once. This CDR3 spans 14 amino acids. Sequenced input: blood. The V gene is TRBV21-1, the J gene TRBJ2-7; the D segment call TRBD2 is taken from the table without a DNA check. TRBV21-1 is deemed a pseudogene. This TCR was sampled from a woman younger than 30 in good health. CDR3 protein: CASSNPAVPYEQYF. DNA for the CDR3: TGTGCCAGCAGCAATCCCGCAGTCCCCTACGAGCAGTACTTC.